This is a list of T cell receptor beta chains from one sample in a study of cytomegalovirus exposure and HLA in healthy donors. Some clones are missing from TCRdb's copy, which holds only in-frame ones; the method was immunoSEQ multiplex PCR. The top ten hold approximately 2.6% of the sample, which has approximately 150,000 clones, around 86% seen once. The sequenced material came from PBMCs. The receptors come from a man aged 18 to 30 in good health and CMV-seropositive. Each CDR3 is given with its conserved first and last residue. The order of the fields is CDR3 protein, CDR3 DNA, D gene, V gene, J gene. D genes are given only for firm matches.

CASSLGGQGVYGYTF	TGTGCCAGCAGCTTAGGAGGACAGGGGGTCTATGGCTACACCTTC	TRBD1	TRBV7-9	TRBJ1-2
CASSLVGGYYTGNTIYF	TGCGCCAGCAGCTTGGTAGGGGGCTACTACACTGGAAACACCATATATTTT	TRBD1	TRBV5-1	TRBJ1-3
CASSLGGQGPYEQYF	TGTGCCAGCAGCTTAGGTGGACAAGGCCCCTACGAGCAGTACTTC	NA	TRBV13	TRBJ2-7
CASSLRASGSHEQFF	TGTGCCAGCAGCTTACGGGCTAGCGGGAGCCATGAGCAGTTCTTC	TRBD2	TRBV7-2	TRBJ2-1
CASSPWTGTAETQYF	TGTGCCAGCTCACCGTGGACAGGGACCGCAGAGACCCAGTACTTC	TRBD1	TRBV18	TRBJ2-5
CASTVGRGAGYTF	TGTGCCAGCACCGTCGGGAGGGGAGCTGGCTACACCTTC	NA	TRBV6-1	TRBJ1-2
CASSLVEVNTEAFF	TGTGCCAGCAGCTTAGTGGAGGTGAACACTGAAGCTTTCTTT	NA	TRBV7-6	TRBJ1-1
CASSLDETAPNYGYTF	TGTGCCAGCAGCTTAGATGAAACAGCCCCGAACTATGGCTACACCTTC	NA	TRBV11-2	TRBJ1-2
CASSREGPAGGYTF	TGTGCCAGCAGCCGCGAGGGCCCCGCCGGGGGCTACACCTTC	NA	TRBV7-2	TRBJ1-2
CASSPLTSGSGVETQYF	TGTGCCAGCAGTCCACTGACTAGCGGGAGTGGAGTTGAGACCCAGTACTTC	TRBD2	TRBV27	TRBJ2-5
CASSAGGSYEQYF	TGTGCCAGCAGCGCAGGGGGCTCCTACGAGCAGTACTTC	TRBD1	TRBV11-3	TRBJ2-7